The entry below gives a single TCR beta chain sequence along with its context. The data were taken from a study of shared clonotypes between healthy human individuals. Only in-frame clones appear in the TCRdb table, and some are missing; sequencing was by immunoSEQ multiplex PCR. There are approximately 1.1 million clones in the sample; 75% to 80% occur only once, and around 0.47% lies in the top ten. The CDR3 covers 17 residues. V lost 0 bases to trimming and J lost 8 bases, with 22 bases between them. Germline values: CDR1 LGHNA, CDR2 YSLEER. The sequencing sample was made of memory CD4+ T cells from PBMCs. Subset: CD45RA-negative fraction. The chain is built from TRBV4-3 and TRBJ1-2, with D perhaps TRBD1 (6 bases). This TCR was sampled from a young man in good health. Some clones in this sample may be carry-over from other donors' samples. This chain's CDR3 is CASSQDVNGGGSRGYTF. CDR3 nucleotide sequence: TGCGCCAGCAGCCAAGATGTGAATGGGGGCGGCAGTCGGGGCTACACCTTC.